This passage covers 8 T cell receptor beta chains from one sample sequenced in a study of T-cell memory formation after mild COVID-19. From the 5' RACE reads, TCRdb called clonotypes with MiXCR, one entry per CDR3 protein. The profile shows approximately 250,000 distinct CDR3 sequences, about 16% of them singletons. The sequenced sample consisted of PBMCs or a T cell subset sorted from them (not recorded which). The receptors shown here come from a man between 18 and 35 years old who had mild COVID-19 (a few samples of this study predate the infection). Cell type and time point are not known.

This clonotype was seen a handful of times. The DNA of the CDR3 is TGTGCCAGCAGTTTCGGGGACAGGGGGTATACTGAAGCTTTCTTT. This encodes CASSFGDRGYTEAFF. The rearrangement joins TRBV12-3 or TRBV12-4 to TRBJ1-1, with 11 bases fitting TRBD1. CDR3 length: 15 amino acids. The V gene end was trimmed by 3 bases and the J gene end by 5 bases; junction bases not matched to a gene: 5.

The chain employs TRBV7-2 and TRBJ1-2; 7 nucleotides match TRBD1. V gave up 5 bases and J gave up 8 bases; unmatched junction bases: 8. Germline-derived CDR1 and CDR2 are SGHTA and FQGNSA. The CDR3 is 13 amino acids. CDR3 sequence reads: CASSPDRVIGYTF. For the CDR3, the DNA is TGTGCCAGCAGCCCTGACAGGGTGATCGGCTACACCTTC.

This clonotype appeared a few times. The CDR3 sequence is CASSTIAGGMETQYF. The DNA for the CDR3 is TGTGCCAGCAGCACAATAGCGGGGGGGATGGAGACCCAGTACTTC. J is TRBJ2-5 and V is TRBV11-2; TRBD2 agrees at 11 bases. The CDR3 has 15 residues. The V gene's germline CDR1 is SGHAT and CDR2 FQNNGV. Trimming removed 5 bases from V and 5 bases from J; junction bases left unmatched: 7. The full variable domain, with the rest looked up from reference TRBV11-2 and TRBJ2-5, is EAGVAQSPRYKIIEKRQSVAFWCNPISGHATLYWYQQILGQGPKLLIQFQNNGVVDDSQLPKDRFSAERLKGVDSTLKIQPAKLEDSAVYLCASSTIAGGMETQYFGPGTRLLVL.

V and J are TRBV5-1 and TRBJ1-5, with 10 bases fitting TRBD1. CDR1 is SGHRS, CDR2 YFSETQ, per germline. The CDR3 is 16 residues long. J lost 4 bases, V lost 4 bases, and 8 bases had no gene match. The CDR3 spells CASSLTGGNGNQPQHF. CDR3 coding DNA: TGCGCCAGCAGCCTGACAGGGGGCAATGGAAATCAGCCCCAGCATTTT.

The genes are TRBV5-1 and TRBJ2-7; D gene uncertain. This CDR3 contains 16 residues. V was trimmed by 3 bases and J by 3 bases, leaving 19 bases between them. Germline CDR1 is SGHRS and CDR2 is YFSETQ. DNA for the CDR3: TGCGCCAGCAGCTCCTTGCCCTTAGGCAACTACTACGAGCAGTACTTC. Its protein product is CASSSLPLGNYYEQYF.

The V call is TRBV5-8, the J call TRBJ1-4; tentative D call: TRBD1 (6 bases). The germline gives CDR1 SGHTS, CDR2 YDEGEE. V was clipped by 6 bases and J by 14 bases, with 14 bases between them. The CDR3 contains 11 residues. The CDR3 reads CASKPYTGLFF. CDR3 nucleotides: TGTGCCAGCAAGCCCTATACAGGGCTGTTTTTT.

The CDR3 region is CSSDETENYGYTF. CDR3 DNA sequence: TGCAGTTCGGACGAAACTGAAAACTATGGCTACACCTTC. This sequence joins TRBV20-1 and TRBJ1-2; D uncertain. The germline V gene has CDR1 DFQATT and CDR2 SNEGSKA (reference sequence). The CDR3 is 13 residues long. Trimming shortened V by 8 bases and J by 2 bases, and 15 bases separated the two germline ends.

This clonotype occurred a few times. CDR3 sequence reads: CASSQRTQQAQETQYF. DNA for the CDR3: TGCGCCAGCAGCCAACGCACCCAGCAGGCTCAAGAGACCCAGTACTTC. V is TRBV4-1 and J is TRBJ2-5; no clear D gene. Deletions cut 2 bases from V and 2 bases from J, with 15 bases between. The V gene's germline CDR1 is MGHRA and CDR2 YSYEKL. This CDR3 comprises 16 residues.